A selection of T cell receptor beta chains follows, all from one sample in a study of vaccination effects on CD4 cells after COVID-19. The data were produced by immunoSEQ multiplex PCR, yet TCRdb's version contains in-frame clones alone and is incomplete. Of about 53,000 clones in the sample, 70% to 80% were seen once. The antigens these receptors bind are not known. This sample comprised CD4+ T cells from PBMCs cultured without peptide, obtained before COVID-19 vaccination. These receptors originate from a human donor who received a COVID-19 vaccine. Both conserved end residues are part of each CDR3. A D gene is named only where the DNA matches it firmly. A clone size is listed for some rows: how often the clone was seen (once, few, many), or a class if it is expanded.

j_call | v_call | d_call | clone_size | cdr3_aa | cdr3_nt
TRBJ2-1 | TRBV27 | - | once | CASGTDGYSYNEQFF | TGTGCCAGCGGGACCGACGGATACTCCTACAATGAGCAGTTCTTC
TRBJ2-5 | TRBV5-1 | TRBD1 | - | CASSFKGLGQGDETQYF | TGCGCCAGCAGCTTTAAGGGTCTTGGACAGGGGGACGAGACCCAGTACTTC
TRBJ2-3 | TRBV18 | TRBD2 | - | CASSPPLSGGAGTDTQYF | TGTGCCAGCTCACCACCCCTTAGCGGGGGGGCCGGGACAGATACGCAGTATTTT
TRBJ1-1 | TRBV12-5 | - | - | CASGLSGLNTEAFF | TGTGCTAGTGGTTTGTCAGGCCTGAACACTGAAGCTTTCTTT
TRBJ1-5 | TRBV5-1 | TRBD1 | - | CASSMTGESNQPQHF | TGCGCCAGCAGCATGACAGGGGAGAGCAATCAGCCCCAGCATTTT
TRBJ1-3 | TRBV27 | - | - | CASSLVWGSGNTIYF | TGTGCCAGCAGCCTGGTATGGGGCTCTGGAAACACCATATATTTT
TRBJ1-1 | TRBV6-5 | - | - | CASSLRRNRDEAFF | TGTGCCAGCAGTCTGCGTAGAAACAGAGATGAAGCTTTCTTT
TRBJ1-1 | TRBV4-3 | - | - | CASSHTGRVNTEAFF | TGCGCCAGCAGCCACACGGGGAGGGTGAACACTGAAGCTTTCTTT
TRBJ1-5 | TRBV2 | - | few | CASSAIMGNQPQHF | TGTGCCAGCAGCGCAATCATGGGGAATCAGCCCCAGCATTTT
TRBJ1-6 | TRBV9 | - | - | CASSAEDWSSYNSPLHF | TGTGCCAGCAGCGCCGAGGACTGGAGCTCCTATAATTCACCCCTCCACTTT
TRBJ2-4 | TRBV30 | - | once | CAWSVGKVGKNIQYF | TGTGCCTGGAGTGTTGGGAAGGTGGGCAAAAACATTCAGTACTTC
TRBJ1-1 | TRBV18 | - | - | CASSRDAPGWRNTEAFF | TGTGCCAGCTCACGAGACGCCCCGGGTTGGCGTAACACTGAAGCTTTCTTT
TRBJ2-1 | TRBV9 | - | once | CASSVAGGGSYNEQFF | TGTGCCAGCAGCGTAGCTGGGGGCGGAAGCTACAATGAGCAGTTCTTC
TRBJ1-2 | TRBV6-5 | TRBD1 | medium-sized | CASSIGDSYGYTF | TGTGCCAGCAGTATCGGGGACAGCTATGGCTACACCTTC
TRBJ1-6 | TRBV14 | - | few | CASSQVQGGNSPLHF | TGTGCCAGCAGCCAAGTCCAGGGCGGCAATTCACCCCTCCACTTT
TRBJ2-2 | TRBV27 | - | - | CASRTEGAITGELFF | TGTGCCAGCAGAACTGAAGGGGCAATCACCGGGGAGCTGTTTTTT
TRBJ2-3 | TRBV18 | TRBD2 | - | CASSPPGLATDTQYF | TGTGCCAGCTCACCCCCGGGACTAGCGACAGATACGCAGTATTTT
TRBJ1-4 | TRBV3-1/TRBV3-2 | - | few | CASSQEMQGPRRKLFF | TGTGCCAGCAGCCAAGAGATGCAGGGCCCCAGGCGGAAACTGTTTTTT
TRBJ2-1 | TRBV28 | - | - | CASSDRKPPYNEQFF | TGTGCCAGCTCCGACAGGAAACCTCCCTACAATGAGCAGTTCTTC
TRBJ1-4 | TRBV15 | TRBD1 | - | CATSGRQGTGEKLFF | TGTGCCACCAGCGGGAGACAGGGGACAGGCGAAAAACTGTTTTTT
TRBJ2-3 | TRBV18 | - | - | CASSPPSTDTQYF | TGTGCCAGCTCACCACCGAGCACAGATACGCAGTATTTT
TRBJ2-5 | TRBV9 | TRBD2 | - | CASSARTSGGSETQYF | TGTGCCAGCAGCGCCCGAACTAGCGGGGGTTCGGAGACCCAGTACTTC
TRBJ1-2 | TRBV12-3/TRBV12-4 | - | medium-sized | CASRFASASGYTF | TGTGCCAGCAGATTTGCTAGCGCTAGCGGCTACACCTTC
TRBJ1-2 | TRBV28 | - | - | CASSLLGIYGYTF | TGTGCCAGCAGTTTATTGGGAATTTATGGCTACACCTTC
TRBJ2-1 | TRBV5-1 | - | - | CASSWGDRGRSSYNEQFF | TGCGCCAGCAGCTGGGGCGATCGGGGCCGGAGCTCCTACAATGAGCAGTTCTTC
TRBJ2-5 | TRBV2 | TRBD1 | - | CASSSWTGQETQYF | TGTGCCAGCAGTTCATGGACAGGTCAAGAGACCCAGTACTTC
TRBJ2-1 | TRBV11-2 | - | - | CASSPRQGLNNEQFF | TGTGCCAGCAGCCCAAGACAGGGACTCAACAATGAGCAGTTCTTC
TRBJ2-1 | TRBV5-1 | TRBD2 | - | CASSLVGEGEQFF | TGCGCCAGCAGCTTGGTGGGGGAGGGTGAGCAGTTCTTC
TRBJ1-1 | TRBV29-1 | - | - | CSVRGMNTEAFF | TGCAGCGTTCGGGGGATGAACACTGAAGCTTTCTTT
TRBJ1-1 | TRBV3-1/TRBV3-2 | - | once | CASSGTVQEAFF | TGTGCCAGCAGCGGGACGGTTCAAGAAGCTTTCTTT
TRBJ1-1 | TRBV7-2 | - | - | CASTRRTEAFF | TGTGCCAGCACCCGGAGAACTGAAGCTTTCTTT
TRBJ2-3 | TRBV12-5 | TRBD1 | - | CASGPDRASDTQYF | TGTGCTAGTGGTCCGGACAGGGCTTCAGATACGCAGTATTTT
TRBJ2-5 | TRBV13 | - | - | CASSANPPVRGGETQYF | TGTGCCAGCAGCGCTAACCCCCCCGTCAGGGGTGGAGAGACCCAGTACTTC
TRBJ2-2 | TRBV6-6 | TRBD2 | - | CASRPGTNLNGELFF | TGTGCCAGCCGGCCCGGGACTAATCTTAACGGGGAGCTGTTTTTT
TRBJ2-2 | TRBV7-2 | - | - | CASSLWLTATGELFF | TGTGCCAGCAGCTTATGGTTGACAGCCACCGGGGAGCTGTTTTTT
TRBJ1-2 | TRBV6-5 | - | - | CASSYSKDSPIYTF | TGTGCCAGCAGTTACTCGAAGGACAGTCCCATTTACACCTTC
TRBJ1-5 | TRBV29-1 | - | - | CSARETGNQPQHF | TGCAGCGCCAGGGAAACGGGCAATCAGCCCCAGCATTTT
TRBJ2-1 | TRBV9 | TRBD2 | - | CASSPRLGGADSYNEQFF | TGTGCCAGCAGCCCCAGGCTCGGGGGGGCCGATTCCTACAATGAGCAGTTCTTC
TRBJ2-1 | TRBV18 | - | - | CASSPPSSYNEQFF | TGTGCCAGCTCACCACCGTCGTCATACAATGAGCAGTTCTTC
TRBJ1-2 | TRBV12-3/TRBV12-4 | TRBD1 | - | CASSATGGQGYTF | TGTGCCAGCAGTGCCACAGGGGGTCAAGGCTACACCTTC
TRBJ2-1 | TRBV4-1 | TRBD2 | - | CASSQDLAGGNNEQFF | TGCGCCAGCAGCCAAGACTTAGCGGGGGGTAACAATGAGCAGTTCTTC
TRBJ2-1 | TRBV5-1 | - | few | CASSLNGYNEQFF | TGCGCCAGCAGCTTGAATGGATACAATGAGCAGTTCTTC
TRBJ2-2 | TRBV7-2 | - | - | CASSLEGQIVTGELFF | TGTGCCAGCAGCTTAGAGGGGCAGATCGTCACCGGGGAGCTGTTTTTT
TRBJ2-2 | TRBV12-3/TRBV12-4 | - | - | CASSTLHTGELFF | TGTGCCAGCAGTACCCTACACACCGGGGAGCTGTTTTTT
TRBJ2-5 | TRBV6-5 | TRBD2 | - | CASSYSGGAEETQYF | TGTGCCAGCAGTTACAGCGGGGGGGCGGAAGAGACCCAGTACTTC
TRBJ1-2 | TRBV24-1 | TRBD1 | - | CATSARTGNYGYTF | TGTGCCACCAGTGCCCGGACAGGGAACTATGGCTACACCTTC
TRBJ1-2 | TRBV2 | - | - | CASSDGAGPNYGYTF | TGTGCCAGCAGTGATGGGGCAGGGCCCAACTATGGCTACACCTTC
TRBJ2-2 | TRBV9 | - | - | CASSVVSTGELFF | TGTGCCAGCAGCGTAGTAAGCACCGGGGAGCTGTTTTTT
TRBJ1-2 | TRBV5-1 | - | once | CASSLEGNLYGYTF | TGCGCCAGCAGCTTGGAGGGGAACCTCTATGGCTACACCTTC
TRBJ2-2 | TRBV5-6 | TRBD1 | - | CASSRLDRANTGELFF | TGTGCCAGCAGCAGACTGGACAGGGCGAACACCGGGGAGCTGTTTTTT
TRBJ1-6 | TRBV27 | TRBD1 | - | CASSVKGQTNSPLHF | TGTGCCAGCTCCGTAAAGGGACAGACTAATTCACCCCTCCACTTT
TRBJ1-1 | TRBV5-1 | - | few | CASSLAGPQVGTEAFF | TGCGCCAGCAGCTTGGCTGGGCCTCAAGTGGGCACTGAAGCTTTCTTT
TRBJ1-4 | TRBV6-5 | - | once | CASSYYREGNEKLFF | TGTGCCAGCAGTTATTACAGGGAGGGGAATGAAAAACTGTTTTTT
TRBJ2-3 | TRBV24-1 | TRBD1 | - | CATSDRDRDLTDTQYF | TGTGCCACCAGTGACCGCGACAGGGACCTCACAGATACGCAGTATTTT